The rows below give T cell receptor beta chains drawn from one sample of a study of OX40 agonist ivuxolimab in advanced cancers. TCRdb's table, derived via immunoSEQ multiplex PCR, lists solely in-frame clones and lacks some. This sample has 77,000 or so clones, with just under 95% found just once. Sequenced material: CD4+ or CD8+ T cells sorted from blood, taken in a trial of the OX40 agonist ivuxolimab. The origin of the receptors is an adult with an advanced solid tumor such as melanoma, head and neck, liver or kidney cancer. CDR3s include the opening cysteine and the closing phenylalanine or tryptophan. The D gene is left open where the match is weak. Size is omitted from some rows. Given values are once, few, many or a class for expanded clones.

V gene: TRBV5-1; J gene: TRBJ1-5; D gene: -; clone size: -; CDR3 DNA: TGCGCCAGCATCATGTCGGTCCAGTGCAATCAGCCCCAGCATTTT; CDR3 protein: CASIMSVQCNQPQHF
V gene: TRBV19; J gene: TRBJ2-7; D gene: TRBD1; clone size: -; CDR3 DNA: TGTGCCAGTAGCAGGGACAGGGGGCGGTACGAGCAGTACTTC; CDR3 protein: CASSRDRGRYEQYF
V gene: TRBV28; J gene: TRBJ1-5; D gene: -; clone size: -; CDR3 DNA: TGTGCCAGCAGAGACCTCGAAAGTCAGCCCCAGCATTTT; CDR3 protein: CASRDLESQPQHF
V gene: TRBV5-1; J gene: TRBJ2-1; D gene: TRBD2; clone size: once; CDR3 DNA: TGCGCCAGCAGCTTGGGGACTAGCGGGAGAGACAATGAGCAGTTCTTC; CDR3 protein: CASSLGTSGRDNEQFF
V gene: TRBV2; J gene: TRBJ2-5; D gene: -; clone size: -; CDR3 DNA: TGTGCCAGCAGTGAAATCATCGGTTCAGAGACCCAGTACTTC; CDR3 protein: CASSEIIGSETQYF
V gene: TRBV28; J gene: TRBJ1-1; D gene: -; clone size: once; CDR3 DNA: TGTGCCAGCAGCAGGGGCGTGATGAACACTGAAGCTTTCTTT; CDR3 protein: CASSRGVMNTEAFF
V gene: TRBV18; J gene: TRBJ1-2; D gene: TRBD1; clone size: -; CDR3 DNA: TGTGCCAGCTCACAGACAGGGCCGGATGGCTACACCTTC; CDR3 protein: CASSQTGPDGYTF
V gene: TRBV30; J gene: TRBJ2-5; D gene: -; clone size: -; CDR3 DNA: TGTGCCTGGAGTGGGCCAGGCGAGACCCAGTACTTC; CDR3 protein: CAWSGPGETQYF
V gene: TRBV5-4; J gene: TRBJ2-2; D gene: TRBD1; clone size: -; CDR3 DNA: TGTGCCAGCAGCTTATTACAGGGGGCCACCGGGGAGCTGTTTTTT; CDR3 protein: CASSLLQGATGELFF
V gene: TRBV7-2; J gene: TRBJ2-7; D gene: TRBD2; clone size: -; CDR3 DNA: TGTGCCAGCAGCTTTACTAGCGGTTCCTACGAGCAGTACTTC; CDR3 protein: CASSFTSGSYEQYF
V gene: TRBV7-2; J gene: TRBJ1-1; D gene: -; clone size: -; CDR3 DNA: TGTGCCAGCAGCTCGTTACAGAACCAATTAAACACTGAAGCTTTCTTT; CDR3 protein: CASSSLQNQLNTEAFF
V gene: TRBV5-1; J gene: TRBJ2-2; D gene: -; clone size: -; CDR3 DNA: TGCGCCAGCAGCTTGGGGGGACTCCCGAGCACCGGGGAGCTGTTTTTT; CDR3 protein: CASSLGGLPSTGELFF
V gene: TRBV27; J gene: TRBJ2-1; D gene: TRBD1; clone size: -; CDR3 DNA: TGTGCCAGCAGTCCCGGGACAGGGGACAATGAGCAGTTCTTC; CDR3 protein: CASSPGTGDNEQFF